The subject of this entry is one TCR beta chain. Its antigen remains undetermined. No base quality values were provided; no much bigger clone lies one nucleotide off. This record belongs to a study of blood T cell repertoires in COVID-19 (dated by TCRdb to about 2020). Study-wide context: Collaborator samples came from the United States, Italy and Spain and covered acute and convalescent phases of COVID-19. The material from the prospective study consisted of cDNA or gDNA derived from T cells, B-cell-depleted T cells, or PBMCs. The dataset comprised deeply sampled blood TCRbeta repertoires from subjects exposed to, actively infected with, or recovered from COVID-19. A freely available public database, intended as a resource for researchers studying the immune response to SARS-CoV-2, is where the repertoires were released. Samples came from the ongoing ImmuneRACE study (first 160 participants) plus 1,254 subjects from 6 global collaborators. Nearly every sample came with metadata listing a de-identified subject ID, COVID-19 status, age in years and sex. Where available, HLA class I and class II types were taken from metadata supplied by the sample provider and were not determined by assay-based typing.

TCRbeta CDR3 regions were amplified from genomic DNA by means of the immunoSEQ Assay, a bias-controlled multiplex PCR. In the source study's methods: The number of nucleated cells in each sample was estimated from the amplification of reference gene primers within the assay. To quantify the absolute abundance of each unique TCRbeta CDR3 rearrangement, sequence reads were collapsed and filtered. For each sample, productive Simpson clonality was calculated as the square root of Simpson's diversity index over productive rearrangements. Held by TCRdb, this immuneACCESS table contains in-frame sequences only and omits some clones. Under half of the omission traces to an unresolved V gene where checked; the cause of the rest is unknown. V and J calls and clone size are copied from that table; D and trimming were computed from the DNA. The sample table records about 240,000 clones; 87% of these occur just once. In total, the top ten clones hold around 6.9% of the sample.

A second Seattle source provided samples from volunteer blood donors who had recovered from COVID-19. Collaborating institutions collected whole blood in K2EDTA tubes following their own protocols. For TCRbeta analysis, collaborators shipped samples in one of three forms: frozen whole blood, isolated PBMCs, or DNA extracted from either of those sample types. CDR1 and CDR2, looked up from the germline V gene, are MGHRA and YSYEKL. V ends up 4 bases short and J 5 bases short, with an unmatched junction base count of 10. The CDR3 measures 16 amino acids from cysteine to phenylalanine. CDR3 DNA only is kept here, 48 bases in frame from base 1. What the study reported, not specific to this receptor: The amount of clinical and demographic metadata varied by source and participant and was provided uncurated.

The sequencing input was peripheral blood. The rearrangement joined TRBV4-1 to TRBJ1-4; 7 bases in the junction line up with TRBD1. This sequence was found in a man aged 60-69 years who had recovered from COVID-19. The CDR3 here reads CASSPRDSQYNEKLFF. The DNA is TGCGCCAGCAGCCCCCGGGACAGCCAGTACAATGAAAAACTGTTTTTT.